These T cell receptor beta chains were read from a single sample in a study of CD8 T cells in ankylosing spondylitis. Via MiXCR, TCRdb re-called the 5' RACE reads, giving one row per CDR3 protein. Of approximately 92,000 distinct CDR3 sequences in the sample, around 10% were seen once. Sequenced: blood, either unsorted or a sorted T cell fraction (not recorded which). These receptors originate from a male donor with ankylosing spondylitis or in good health (not recorded which). The CDR3 runs from the conserved cysteine through the conserved F or W. D genes are given only for firm matches. Not all rows give a size; the values are once, few, many and, for expanded clones, a class.

j_call,v_call,d_call,clone_size,cdr3_nt,cdr3_aa
TRBJ2-2,TRBV6-5,-,-,TGTGCCAGCAGTTCCCCCGCCGCGGGGGCCCCGGGGGGGGAGCTGTTTTTT,CASSSPAAGAPGGELFF
TRBJ2-7,TRBV27,-,many,TGTGCCAGCAGTTTTGAAGGGCCCACCTACGAGCAGTACTTC,CASSFEGPTYEQYF
TRBJ1-4,TRBV5-1,-,many,TGCGCCAGCAGCTTAGACATCAATGAAAAACTGTTTTTT,CASSLDINEKLFF
TRBJ2-2,TRBV7-6,-,many,TGTGCCAGCGCGGCCAGTAGTGCCGGGGAGCTGTTTTTT,CASAASSAGELFF
TRBJ2-7,TRBV20-1,-,many,TGCAGTGCTAGGCCAGTACTAGCCGCCTACGAGCAGTACTTC,CSARPVLAAYEQYF
TRBJ1-2,TRBV4-1,-,once,TGCGCCAGCAGCCGAGGAGGGTCCGGCTATGGCTACACCTTC,CASSRGGSGYGYTF
TRBJ1-1,TRBV12-3/TRBV12-4,-,-,TGTGCCAGCAGTTTCAGAGCCGGGCAACAAGCTTTCTTT,CASSFRAGQQAFF
TRBJ2-7,TRBV5-1,-,many,TGCGCCAGCACCCCCGGGACTCCTACCTACGAGCAGTACTTC,CASTPGTPTYEQYF
TRBJ1-5,TRBV12-3/TRBV12-4,-,many,TGTGCCAGCAGTTTCGGCAGGGAAGCTCCAAATCAGCCCCAGCATTTT,CASSFGREAPNQPQHF
TRBJ2-2,TRBV5-1,-,many,TGCGCCAGCAGCTTGGGTGACGGGAACACCGGGGAGCTGTTTTTT,CASSLGDGNTGELFF
TRBJ2-7,TRBV7-2,-,many,TGTGCCAGCAGCCCTCGTGTGTTGGGGGGCCCATTGGAGCAGTACTTC,CASSPRVLGGPLEQYF
TRBJ2-2,TRBV2,TRBD2,-,TGTGCCAGCAGTGCCGGGACTAGCTACACCGGGGAGCTGTTTTTT,CASSAGTSYTGELFF
TRBJ1-3,TRBV11-2,-,many,TGTGCCAGCAAGATTGGAAACACCATATATTTT,CASKIGNTIYF
TRBJ2-1,TRBV3-1,TRBD1,many,TGTGCCAGCAGCCAAGACAGGGGGCACTACAATGAGCAGTTCTTC,CASSQDRGHYNEQFF
TRBJ2-3,TRBV7-2,-,-,TGTGCCAGCAGCCCTGGGTGGGGTATACGGACAGATACGCAGTATTTT,CASSPGWGIRTDTQYF
TRBJ1-2,TRBV7-8,-,many,TGTGCCAGCAGCTTAGGGGAAGCGGGTGGCTACACCTTC,CASSLGEAGGYTF
TRBJ2-3,TRBV5-1,TRBD2,many,TGCGCCAGCAGCGGCGGGGGGGCGAGCACAGATACGCAGTATTTT,CASSGGGASTDTQYF
TRBJ1-1,TRBV10-1,TRBD1,many,TGCGCCGACAGGGGCCCCTGTGTTCGAGAAGCTTTCTTT,CADRGPCVREAFF
TRBJ2-1,TRBV12-3/TRBV12-4,-,few,TGTGCCAGCAGTTTATCGGGGGCTGTAAATGAGCAGTTCTTC,CASSLSGAVNEQFF
TRBJ2-2,TRBV2,-,many,TGTGCCAGCAGTGAAGCGCTCCTGGGAATTAACACCGGGGAGCTGTTTTTT,CASSEALLGINTGELFF
TRBJ2-1,TRBV20-1,-,medium-sized,TGCAGTGCTAGAGATCTGGGGGAGAATGAGCAGTTCTTC,CSARDLGENEQFF
TRBJ2-3,TRBV7-3,-,many,TGTGCCAGCAGCTTAGGATCAGGGGTAAACACAGATACGCAGTATTTT,CASSLGSGVNTDTQYF
TRBJ2-5,TRBV5-8,-,many,TGTGCCAGCAGCCCCTCCACCCGTGAGACCCAGTACTTC,CASSPSTRETQYF
TRBJ2-1,TRBV29-1,TRBD2,many,TGCAGCGTCTTAACCGGGACTAGATCATACAATGAGCAGTTCTTC,CSVLTGTRSYNEQFF
TRBJ1-5,TRBV20-1,-,many,TGCAGTGCTAGAGATCTAGGGGGAAGTAAGCAGCCCCAGCATTTT,CSARDLGGSKQPQHF
TRBJ2-2,TRBV5-1,-,-,TGCGCCAGCAGCTTGGCCGTTGGGGGCTTCAGCGGGGAGCTGTTTTTT,CASSLAVGGFSGELFF
TRBJ1-1,TRBV12-3/TRBV12-4,-,many,TGTGCCAGCAGGTGGACAGATGAGAACACTGAAGCTTTCTTT,CASRWTDENTEAFF
TRBJ2-7,TRBV5-6,TRBD1,-,TGTGTCAGCAGCGTCTCCGGGACAGGGGGCCTTTGGTACGAGCAGTACTTC,CVSSVSGTGGLWYEQYF
TRBJ2-5,TRBV27,TRBD2,many,TGTGCCAGCCGGGAGGCGGGGGGTTTGAAAGAGACCCAGTACTTC,CASREAGGLKETQYF
TRBJ1-6,TRBV28,TRBD1,many,TGTGCCAGCAGCCGAACGCGGGACAGCTCCTATAATTCACCCCTCCACTTT,CASSRTRDSSYNSPLHF
TRBJ2-1,TRBV4-1,-,many,TGCGCCAGCAGCCAAGATTACTTTTACAATGAGCAGTTCTTC,CASSQDYFYNEQFF
TRBJ2-2,TRBV9,TRBD1,many,TGTGCCAGCAACGGACAGGGGGCAATCACCGGGGAGCTGTTTTTT,CASNGQGAITGELFF
TRBJ2-5,TRBV18,-,-,TGTGCCAGCTCAAGACAGGCACAAGAGACCCAGTACTTC,CASSRQAQETQYF
TRBJ2-7,TRBV29-1,-,many,TGCAGCGGTGGAAGAGGGGCAGAGTCCTACGAGCAGTACTTC,CSGGRGAESYEQYF
TRBJ2-5,TRBV24-1,TRBD2,many,TGTGCCACCAGTGATAGGGGCGGGGGAGTCCAAGAGACCCAGTACTTC,CATSDRGGGVQETQYF
TRBJ1-5,TRBV5-1,-,many,TGCGCCAGCAGCTTGCTAGGGGGACGGAATCAGCCCCAGCATTTT,CASSLLGGRNQPQHF
TRBJ2-7,TRBV7-2,TRBD2,few,TGTGCCAGCAGCTTAGGTGGGGGGGGAGGGGCCTACGAGCAGTACTTC,CASSLGGGGGAYEQYF
TRBJ2-1,TRBV9,TRBD2,many,TGTGCCAGCAGCCTGGGACTAAATAGTCGCAATGAGCAGTTCTTC,CASSLGLNSRNEQFF
TRBJ2-5,TRBV9,-,many,TGTGCCAGCAAGAGGGGGACGGGTGTAGAGACCCAGTACTTC,CASKRGTGVETQYF
TRBJ2-5,TRBV15,-,many,TGTGCCACCAGCAGCGGCATTGGGGCATCCACCGCCTGGGAGACCCAGTACTTC,CATSSGIGASTAWETQYF
TRBJ2-3,TRBV14,TRBD1,many,TGTGCCAGCAGCCAAATCCAGGAGGACAGGGCCTACACAGATACGCAGTATTTT,CASSQIQEDRAYTDTQYF
TRBJ1-1,TRBV27,-,many,TGTGCCAGCAGTTTATCACCCCGGGGGGGGGCAGGCACTGAAGCTTTCTTT,CASSLSPRGGAGTEAFF
TRBJ2-3,TRBV5-1,TRBD2,many,TGCGCCAGCAGCCGAGCTCTTAGCGGGGGCTCAGATACGCAGTATTTT,CASSRALSGGSDTQYF
TRBJ2-1,TRBV29-1,-,many,TGCAGCGTTGCATCCTATGAGCAGTTCTTC,CSVASYEQFF
TRBJ2-7,TRBV7-2,TRBD2,many,TGTGCCAGCAGCTTAGGAGCGGGGGGACCCTACGAGCAGTACTTC,CASSLGAGGPYEQYF